These 7 T cell receptor beta chains came from one sample sequenced in a study of blood T cells in healthy people across ages. Primed by a sample-barcoded 5' primer and a J-beta primer mix, a second PCR proceeded for 7 to 11 cycles. TCRdb re-called the 5' RACE reads through MiXCR, storing one row per CDR3 protein. The sample lists 730,000 or so distinct CDR3 sequences; roughly 45% were seen once. Sequenced: blood. These TCRs come from a woman in her fifties or sixties in good health.

The chain uses TRBV5-6 and TRBJ1-2; no definite D call. With 0 bases removed from V and 7 bases from J, the gap between germline ends came to 4 bases. The length of the CDR3 is 11 residues. CDR1 SGHDT and CDR2 YYEEEE come from the germline V gene. DNA of the CDR3: TGTGCCAGCAGCTTGGCCGCTGGCTACACCTTC. This gives the protein CASSLAAGYTF.

This clonotype was seen more than once but under ten times. This chain connects TRBV20-1 to TRBJ1-4, with D uncertain. CDR1 is DFQATT, CDR2 SNEGSKA, per germline (reference sequence). The CDR3 is 14 residues long. Trimming took off 1 base at V and 4 bases at J, with 10 bases between the two ends. The CDR3: CSARGRALNEKLFF. The CDR3 DNA is TGCAGTGCTAGAGGGCGGGCCCTTAATGAAAAACTGTTTTTT.

The chain has TRBV7-2 and TRBJ2-2; tentative D call: TRBD2 (6 bases). The CDR3 contains 16 residues. CDR1 SGHTA and CDR2 FQGNSA come from the germline V gene. Trimming removed 7 bases at V and 3 bases at J, with 18 bases between. The CDR3 DNA sequence: TGTGCCAGCACCACCCCTATTGCGGGGCACACCGGGGAGCTGTTTTTT. It specifies CASTTPIAGHTGELFF.

The chain carries TRBV29-1 and TRBJ2-5; 11 bases align to TRBD2. The J call is doubtful: the DNA matches TRBJ2-7 better. Germline CDR1 reads SQVTM; CDR2 reads ANQGSEA. This CDR3 spans 13 amino acids. The CDR3 sequence: CSAQTSGNYEQYF. CDR3 coding DNA: TGCAGCGCACAGACTAGCGGGAACTACGAGCAGTACTTC.

This clonotype turned up a few times. V is TRBV29-1 and J is TRBJ2-6; D is perhaps TRBD2 (5 bases). This CDR3 is 14 amino acids long. The germline V and J ends were trimmed by 7 bases and 4 bases, with 14 bases remaining between them. The germline gives CDR1 SQVTM, CDR2 ANQGSEA. The CDR3 protein is CSAGAGSGANVLTF. The CDR3 DNA is TGCAGCGCCGGTGCGGGTTCCGGGGCCAACGTCCTGACTTTC.

This clonotype was seen only a few times. The J gene is TRBJ1-1, the V gene TRBV29-1; D gene unclear. The CDR3 runs 12 residues. Trimming removed 4 bases from V and 0 bases from J, with 6 bases in between. CDR1 is SQVTM, CDR2 ANQGSEA, per germline. CDR3 in DNA: TGCAGCGTTGGACGTATGAACACTGAAGCTTTCTTT. As protein: CSVGRMNTEAFF.

The chain links TRBV20-1 to TRBJ2-1; 9 nucleotides align to TRBD2. CDR1 is DFQATT, CDR2 SNEGSKA, per germline (reference sequence). This CDR3 has 16 residues. J was trimmed by 6 bases and V by 0 bases; bases with no gene match: 9. The CDR3 is CSARDWGREGPNEQFF. The CDR3 DNA follows: TGCAGTGCTAGAGATTGGGGGCGGGAGGGCCCCAATGAGCAGTTCTTC.